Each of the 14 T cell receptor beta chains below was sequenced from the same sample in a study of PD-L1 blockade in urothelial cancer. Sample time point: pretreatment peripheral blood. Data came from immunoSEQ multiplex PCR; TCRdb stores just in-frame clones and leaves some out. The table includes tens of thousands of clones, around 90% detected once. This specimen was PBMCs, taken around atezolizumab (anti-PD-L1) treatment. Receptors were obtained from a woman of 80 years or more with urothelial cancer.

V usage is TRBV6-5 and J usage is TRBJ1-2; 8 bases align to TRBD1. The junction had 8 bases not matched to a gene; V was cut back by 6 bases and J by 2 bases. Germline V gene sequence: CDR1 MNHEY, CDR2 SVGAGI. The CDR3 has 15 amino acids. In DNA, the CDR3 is TGTGCCAGCAGCCGAAAACGACAGGGGAACTATGGCTACACCTTC. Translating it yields CASSRKRQGNYGYTF.

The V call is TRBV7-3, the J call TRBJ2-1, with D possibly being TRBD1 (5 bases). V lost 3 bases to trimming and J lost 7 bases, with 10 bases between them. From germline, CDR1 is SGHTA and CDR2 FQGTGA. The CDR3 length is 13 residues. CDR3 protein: CASSFTGVNEQFF. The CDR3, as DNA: TGTGCCAGCAGCTTTACAGGCGTGAATGAGCAGTTCTTC. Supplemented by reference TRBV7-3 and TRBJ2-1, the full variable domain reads GAGVSQTPSNKVTEKGKYVELRCDPISGHTALYWYRQSLGQGPEFLIYFQGTGAADDSGLPNDRFFAVRPEGSVSTLKIQRTERGDSAVYLCASSFTGVNEQFFGPGTRLTVL.

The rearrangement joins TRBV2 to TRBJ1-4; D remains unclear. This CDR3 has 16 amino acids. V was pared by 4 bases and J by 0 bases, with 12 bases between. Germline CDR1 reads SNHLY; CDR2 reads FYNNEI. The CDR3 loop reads CASSVGEIATNEKLFF. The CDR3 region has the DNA TGTGCCAGCAGTGTCGGAGAGATCGCAACTAATGAAAAACTGTTTTTT.

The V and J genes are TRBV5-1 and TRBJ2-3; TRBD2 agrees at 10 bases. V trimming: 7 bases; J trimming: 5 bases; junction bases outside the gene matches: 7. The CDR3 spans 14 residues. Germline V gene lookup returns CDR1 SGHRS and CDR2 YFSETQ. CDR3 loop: CASVGLAGEDTQYF. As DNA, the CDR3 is TGCGCCAGCGTAGGGCTAGCGGGAGAAGATACGCAGTATTTT.

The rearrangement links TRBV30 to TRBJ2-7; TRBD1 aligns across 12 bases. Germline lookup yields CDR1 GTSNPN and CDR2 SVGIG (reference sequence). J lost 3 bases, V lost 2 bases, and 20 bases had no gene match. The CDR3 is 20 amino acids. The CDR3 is CAWSPTPGTGGAGTDYEQYF. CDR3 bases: TGTGCCTGGAGTCCCACACCCGGGACAGGGGGCGCCGGAACTGACTACGAGCAGTACTTC.

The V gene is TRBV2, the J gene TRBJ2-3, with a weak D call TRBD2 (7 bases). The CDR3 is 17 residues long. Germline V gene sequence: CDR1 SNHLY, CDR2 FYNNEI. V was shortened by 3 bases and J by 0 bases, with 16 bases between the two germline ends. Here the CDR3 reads CASSDGGAELSTDTQYF. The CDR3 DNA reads TGTGCCAGCAGTGATGGGGGGGCGGAACTAAGCACAGATACGCAGTATTTT.

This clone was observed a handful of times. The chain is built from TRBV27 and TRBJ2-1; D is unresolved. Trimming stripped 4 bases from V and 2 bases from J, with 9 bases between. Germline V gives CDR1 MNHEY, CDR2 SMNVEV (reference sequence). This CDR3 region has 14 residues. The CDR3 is CASSSIVAYNEQFF. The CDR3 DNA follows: TGTGCCAGCAGTTCAATAGTCGCCTACAATGAGCAGTTCTTC.

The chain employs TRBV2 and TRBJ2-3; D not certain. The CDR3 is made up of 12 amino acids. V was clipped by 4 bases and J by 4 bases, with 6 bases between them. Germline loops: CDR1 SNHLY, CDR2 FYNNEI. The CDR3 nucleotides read TGTGCCAGCAGTGCATTTGCAGATACGCAGTATTTT. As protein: CASSAFADTQYF.

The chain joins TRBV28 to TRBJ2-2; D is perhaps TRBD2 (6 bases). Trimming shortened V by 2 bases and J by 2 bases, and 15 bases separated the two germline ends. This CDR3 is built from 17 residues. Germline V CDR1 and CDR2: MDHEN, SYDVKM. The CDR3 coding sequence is TGTGCCAGCAGTTTAGCGGGGCGGGGCAAAAACACCGGGGAGCTGTTTTTT. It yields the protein CASSLAGRGKNTGELFF.

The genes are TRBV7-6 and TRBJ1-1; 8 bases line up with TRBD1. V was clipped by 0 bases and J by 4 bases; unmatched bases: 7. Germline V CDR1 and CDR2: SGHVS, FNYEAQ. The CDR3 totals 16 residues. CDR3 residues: CASSLASTGVVTEAFF. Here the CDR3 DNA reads TGTGCCAGCAGCTTAGCCTCGACAGGGGTAGTCACTGAAGCTTTCTTT.

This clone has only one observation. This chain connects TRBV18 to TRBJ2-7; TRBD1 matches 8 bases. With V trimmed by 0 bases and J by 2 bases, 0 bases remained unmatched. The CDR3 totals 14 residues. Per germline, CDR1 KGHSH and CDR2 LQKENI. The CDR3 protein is CASSPPTGAYEQYF. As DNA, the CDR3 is TGTGCCAGCTCACCACCGACAGGGGCCTACGAGCAGTACTTC.

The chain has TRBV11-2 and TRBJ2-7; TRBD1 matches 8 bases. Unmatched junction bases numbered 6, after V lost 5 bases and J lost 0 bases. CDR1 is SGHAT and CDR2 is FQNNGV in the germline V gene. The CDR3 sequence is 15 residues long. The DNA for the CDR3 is TGTGCCAGCAGCCTCCAGGACAGGGTCTCCTACGAGCAGTACTTC. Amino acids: CASSLQDRVSYEQYF.

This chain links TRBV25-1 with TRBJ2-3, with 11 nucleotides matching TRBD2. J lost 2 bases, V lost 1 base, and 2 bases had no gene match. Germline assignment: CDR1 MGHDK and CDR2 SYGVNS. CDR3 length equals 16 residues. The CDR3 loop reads CASSELGLADTDTQYF. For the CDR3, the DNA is TGTGCCAGCAGTGAATTGGGACTAGCGGACACAGATACGCAGTATTTT.

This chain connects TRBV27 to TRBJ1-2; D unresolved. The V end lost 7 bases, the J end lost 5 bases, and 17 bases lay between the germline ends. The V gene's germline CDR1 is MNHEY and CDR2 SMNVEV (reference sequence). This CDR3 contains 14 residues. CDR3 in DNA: TGTGCCAGCACCCAACGGTACGGGGTTTATGGCTACACCTTC. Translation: CASTQRYGVYGYTF.